These T cell receptor beta chains were read from a single sample in a study of blood T cells in healthy people across ages. TCRdb passed the 5' RACE reads through MiXCR, listing each CDR3 protein once. The data show some 790,000 distinct CDR3 sequences, about 28% seen once. Material: blood. These receptors all come from an elderly woman in good health. CDR3s include the opening cysteine and the closing phenylalanine or tryptophan. A D gene is named only where the DNA matches it firmly. Only part of the rows carry a size: once, few, many, or a class if the clone is expanded.

J gene,D gene,clone size,V gene,CDR3 protein,CDR3 DNA
TRBJ2-4,TRBD2,-,TRBV20-1,CSARVYSGNKNIQYF,TGCAGTGCTAGGGTTTATAGCGGGAACAAAAACATTCAGTACTTC
TRBJ2-2,-,-,TRBV6-5,CASTPDSNTGELFF,TGTGCCAGCACTCCCGACAGCAACACCGGGGAGCTGTTTTTT
TRBJ1-4,-,many,TRBV7-9,CASSLVREKLFF,TGTGCCAGCAGCTTAGTGCGGGAAAAACTGTTTTTT
TRBJ2-7,TRBD2,many,TRBV6-2/TRBV6-3,CASSYDGTSGGPRSPREQYF,TGTGCCAGCAGTTACGACGGGACTAGCGGGGGGCCCCGCAGTCCTCGAGAGCAGTACTTC
TRBJ1-1,-,-,TRBV6-7,CASKPEPEAFF,TGTGCCAGCAAGCCTGAGCCTGAAGCTTTCTTT
TRBJ1-3,TRBD1,-,TRBV20-1,CSAGGQGAPGSGNTIYF,TGCAGTGCTGGGGGACAGGGGGCGCCTGGCTCTGGAAACACCATATATTTT
TRBJ2-1,TRBD2,many,TRBV12-3/TRBV12-4,CASSIPGLYNEQFF,TGTGCCAGCAGTATTCCGGGACTATACAATGAGCAGTTCTTC
TRBJ2-1,-,many,TRBV20-1,CSARQGYNEQFF,TGCAGTGCTAGACAGGGTTACAATGAGCAGTTCTTC
TRBJ2-1,TRBD1,-,TRBV20-1,CSANPGQGLYNEQFF,TGCAGTGCCAACCCGGGACAGGGGCTCTACAATGAGCAGTTCTTC
TRBJ1-5,-,many,TRBV7-9,CASSSEVNQPQHF,TGTGCCAGCAGCTCAGAGGTCAATCAGCCCCAGCATTTT
TRBJ2-7,TRBD1,many,TRBV6-6,CASSYLDRVHEQYF,TGTGCCAGCAGTTACTTGGACAGGGTCCACGAGCAGTACTTC
TRBJ1-2,-,-,TRBV11-2,CASSSRAGYYYGYTF,TGTGCCAGCAGCTCTCGGGCAGGTTATTACTATGGCTACACCTTC
TRBJ1-1,-,-,TRBV20-1,CSARLLPGPLNTEAFF,TGCAGTGCTCGCTTACTTCCGGGACCCTTGAACACTGAAGCTTTCTTT
TRBJ2-1,-,many,TRBV20-1,CSATDGAQVYNEQFF,TGCAGTGCTACCGACGGGGCCCAGGTTTACAATGAGCAGTTCTTC
TRBJ1-2,TRBD1,few,TRBV7-9,CASSSRRGQLYGYTF,TGTGCCAGCAGTTCTAGAAGGGGACAGCTATATGGCTACACCTTC
TRBJ1-1,TRBD1,-,TRBV7-2,CTSRWDSSNTEAFF,TGTACCAGCAGATGGGACAGTTCTAACACTGAAGCTTTCTTT
TRBJ2-5,-,many,TRBV5-1,CASSLWAGDETQYF,TGCGCCAGCAGCTTGTGGGCAGGGGACGAGACCCAGTACTTC
TRBJ2-4,-,-,TRBV28,CASSFRPNIQYF,TGTGCCAGCAGTTTCCGCCCAAACATTCAGTACTTC
TRBJ1-5,-,-,TRBV5-6,CASSFQGIGNQPQHF,TGTGCCAGCAGCTTCCAGGGAATTGGCAATCAGCCCCAGCATTTT
TRBJ1-2,-,many,TRBV29-1,CSVLSYGYTF,TGCAGCGTTCTCAGCTATGGCTACACCTTC
TRBJ1-2,TRBD1,-,TRBV6-5,CASRSQDRDGGDYTF,TGTGCTAGCAGGAGCCAGGACAGGGATGGCGGGGACTACACCTTC
TRBJ2-3,TRBD2,many,TRBV24-1,CATSDRAGEGLDTQYF,TGTGCCACCAGTGATAGGGCGGGGGAAGGGTTGGATACGCAGTATTTT
TRBJ1-5,-,few,TRBV30,CAWSVRGPQHF,TGTGCCTGGAGTGTACGCGGGCCCCAGCATTTT
TRBJ2-7,-,-,TRBV21-1,CASSRTHEQYF,TGTGCCAGCAGCCGTACTCACGAGCAGTACTTC
TRBJ2-7,-,many,TRBV14,CASSEYGVVYEQYF,TGTGCCAGCAGCGAGTATGGGGTTGTCTACGAGCAGTACTTC
TRBJ1-5,TRBD1,many,TRBV24-1,CATGQGGGQPQHF,TGTGCCACCGGACAGGGGGGCGGTCAGCCCCAGCATTTT
TRBJ2-3,-,many,TRBV7-9,CASSLGLFDTQYF,TGTGCCAGCAGCTTAGGACTCTTTGATACGCAGTATTTT
TRBJ2-3,-,many,TRBV6-2/TRBV6-3,CASKFPGLSTDTQYF,TGTGCCAGCAAATTTCCGGGACTCAGCACAGATACGCAGTATTTT
TRBJ2-5,-,many,TRBV3-1,CASSQEYRKETQYF,TGTGCCAGCAGCCAAGAGTACAGGAAAGAGACCCAGTACTTC
TRBJ1-5,-,-,TRBV5-1,CAGSPEKEGRKVYNQPQHF,TGCGCCGGCAGCCCGGAGAAGGAGGGCAGAAAGGTTTACAATCAGCCCCAGCATTTT
TRBJ2-3,TRBD2,many,TRBV7-6,CASSPSGGAGGSTDTQYF,TGTGCCAGCAGCCCTAGCGGGGGGGCAGGAGGGAGTACAGATACGCAGTATTTT
TRBJ2-1,TRBD2,-,TRBV5-5,CASSFGTSGRTDEQFF,TGTGCCAGCAGCTTTGGTACTAGCGGGAGGACGGATGAGCAGTTCTTC
TRBJ2-3,-,many,TRBV19,CASSPGMGTDTQYF,TGTGCCAGTAGTCCGGGAATGGGAACAGATACGCAGTATTTT
TRBJ1-1,-,-,TRBV7-2,CASSTAAVRSTEAFF,TGTGCCAGCAGCACCGCAGCAGTACGTAGCACTGAAGCTTTCTTT
TRBJ1-6,TRBD1,-,TRBV6-2/TRBV6-3,CASSYAGGNNSPPHF,TGTGCCAGCAGTTACGCAGGGGGCAATAATTCACCCCCCCACTTT
TRBJ1-1,-,many,TRBV12-3/TRBV12-4,CASLERTEAFF,TGTGCCAGCCTCGAACGTACTGAAGCTTTCTTT
TRBJ2-4,-,-,TRBV20-1,CSPTRLGIILAKNIQYF,TGCAGTCCCACCCGACTTGGTATCATATTAGCCAAAAACATTCAGTACTTC
TRBJ2-1,TRBD1,-,TRBV6-1,CASIGKTGVYNEQFF,TGTGCCAGCATCGGAAAGACAGGGGTCTACAATGAGCAGTTCTTC
TRBJ2-6,TRBD1,few,TRBV6-6,CASSYSNRGRGANVLTF,TGTGCCAGCAGTTACTCGAACAGGGGGCGAGGGGCCAACGTCCTGACTTTC
TRBJ2-4,TRBD2,-,TRBV14,CAISQWASGKHIQYF,TGTGCCATCAGCCAATGGGCTAGCGGGAAACACATTCAGTACTTC